This TCR beta chain was recovered during a study of shared clonotypes between healthy human individuals. Naive-designated CD8 cells lacked CD45RO, were positively enriched for CCR7, and omitted terminally differentiated effector memory CD45RA+ cells. Sequencing used immunoSEQ multiplex PCR; TCRdb keeps in-frame clones, though not all of them. The table has 500,000 to 700,000 clones, roughly 95% seen once. The sample taken for sequencing was naive CD8+ T cells sorted from blood. This receptor was obtained from a woman in her twenties or thirties in good health.

The CDR3 DNA reads TGTGCCAGCAGGGCCGGGACAGGGGGAGCTGGGGCCAACGTCCTGACTTTC. Protein sequence: CASRAGTGGAGANVLTF. The chain combines TRBV2 with TRBJ2-6; TRBD1 agrees at 11 bases. V was pared by 6 bases and J by 2 bases, with 6 bases of the junction left unmatched. Germline V CDR1 and CDR2: SNHLY, FYNNEI. CDR3 length equals 17 residues.